This entry is about one T cell receptor beta chain. Its specificity is not known. The J segment lost 4 bases and the V segment lost 5 bases, leaving 4 bases of the junction unmatched. CDR1 is MNHEY, CDR2 SMNVEV, per germline (reference sequence). The CDR3 runs 14 residues. This record comes from a study of cytomegalovirus exposure and HLA in healthy donors. Across the whole study: An earlier analysis found under 130 million unique TCR beta sequences from about 190 million T cells. Approximately 80 million unique TCRs, all from HLA-typed donors, were included in an early release of the data.

Findings and caveats of the study: The study listed roughly 160 cytomegalovirus-associated TCR beta chains.

With 60 Vbeta and 13 Jbeta primers, the PCR was carried out. Here immunoSEQ multiplex PCR was the method, and the copy in TCRdb shows in-frame clones only, minus some. The table has just over 150,000 clones, approximately 72% seen once. Sequencing input: PBMCs. The chain joins TRBV27 to TRBJ2-3, with 9 bases that match TRBD1. The receptor comes from a man between 40 and 49 years old in good health and CMV-seropositive. CDR3 coding DNA: TGTGCCAGCAGTCGACGACAGGGGGCAGATACGCAGTATTTT. This codes for CASSRRQGADTQYF.